One and the same sample provided the 14 T cell receptor beta chains below, sequenced in a study of T cell changes during pregnancy in multiple sclerosis. The protocol was immunoSEQ multiplex PCR, while the TCRdb copy is restricted to in-frame clones and leaves out a portion. Among around 70,000 clones listed, roughly 94% were seen once. Sequencing was performed on peripheral blood, taken after pregnancy. The source is a female donor with multiple sclerosis, enrolled in a pregnancy study.

This clone was seen only once. The CDR3 region is CASGPGQTTDREKLFF. CDR3 nucleotides: TGTGCTAGTGGCCCAGGACAGACTACTGATAGGGAAAAACTGTTTTTT. V and J are TRBV12-5 and TRBJ1-4; a possible D gene is TRBD1 (6 bases). V lost 6 bases, J lost 8 bases, and 22 bases lay in between. Germline assignment: CDR1 LGHNT and CDR2 FRNRAP. CDR3 length equals 16 residues.

The chain is built from TRBV5-4 and TRBJ2-3, with TRBD2 matching 11 bases. Germline CDR1 is SGHNT and CDR2 is YYREEE (reference sequence). V was pared by 5 bases and J by 2 bases, with 16 bases of the junction left unmatched. This CDR3 has 19 residues. The CDR3 protein is CASSLAGGPLNLHTDTQYF. CDR3 coding DNA: TGTGCCAGCAGTTTAGCGGGAGGGCCCCTTAACTTACACACAGATACGCAGTATTTT.

The CDR3 here is CASSYSKGAGASQYF. CDR3 in DNA: TGTGCCAGCAGTTACTCGAAGGGGGCCGGAGCAAGCCAGTACTTC. The J gene is TRBJ2-5, the V gene TRBV6-6, with 7 bases identical to TRBD1. V was pared by 0 bases and J by 10 bases, with 11 bases of the junction left unmatched. From germline, CDR1 is MNHNY and CDR2 SVGAGI (reference sequence). The CDR3 runs 15 residues.

The rearrangement links TRBV5-6 to TRBJ2-3; 7 bases fit TRBD2. V shed 0 bases and J 4 bases; nucleotides not matched to a gene: 14. The CDR3 loop spans 18 amino acids. Germline V gene data show CDR1 as SGHDT and CDR2 as YYEEEE. CDR3 DNA: TGTGCCAGCAGCTTGGGGGCGGGACTACCCTCACTCCCAGATACGCAGTATTTT. Its translation: CASSLGAGLPSLPDTQYF. The full variable domain, its missing parts supplied by reference TRBV5-6 and TRBJ2-3, is DAGVTQSPTHLIKTRGQQVTLRCSPKSGHDTVSWYQQALGQGPQFIFQYYEEEERQRGNFPDRFSGHQFPNYSSELNVNALLLGDSALYLCASSLGAGLPSLPDTQYFGPGTRLTVL.

V gene TRBV29-1 combines with J gene TRBJ2-7; a weak D match, TRBD2 (6 bases). From germline, CDR1 is SQVTM and CDR2 ANQGSEA. The CDR3 sequence is 12 residues long. V was shortened by 7 bases and J by 1 base, with 11 bases between the two germline ends. CDR3 sequence reads: CSARDSSYEQYF. DNA for the CDR3: TGCAGCGCTCGGGACTCATCCTACGAGCAGTACTTC.

The chain employs TRBV28 and TRBJ2-7, with 7 bases identical to TRBD2. Unmatched junction bases numbered 7, after V lost 5 bases and J lost 3 bases. The CDR3 consists of 14 residues. In germline, CDR1 is MDHEN, CDR2 SYDVKM. CDR3 loop: CASSVDLAVYEQYF. The DNA for the CDR3 is TGTGCCAGCAGTGTAGACCTAGCGGTCTACGAGCAGTACTTC.

V usage is TRBV6-5 and J usage is TRBJ2-7, with no clear D. The CDR3 length is 13 residues. Germline CDR1 reads MNHEY; CDR2 reads SVGAGI. V dropped 4 bases and J dropped 5 bases, with 12 bases sitting between them. In DNA form, the CDR3 reads TGTGCCAGCAGTTCCCGTCGTTTCCACGAGCAGTACTTC. This codes for CASSSRRFHEQYF.

The chain joins TRBV7-3 to TRBJ2-5; the match to TRBD2 covers 10 bases. Germline lookup yields CDR1 SGHTA and CDR2 FQGTGA. This CDR3 spans 15 amino acids. Trimming cost V 2 bases and J 2 bases; bases outside gene matches: 2. CDR3 bases: TGTGCCAGCAGCTTAGGAGCGGGAGGGCAAGAGACCCAGTACTTC. It codes for CASSLGAGGQETQYF.

The DNA for the CDR3 is TGTGCCAGCAGCGAGACTAGCGGGCCCCCCTACGAGCAGTACTTC. Protein: CASSETSGPPYEQYF. The chain couples TRBV11-2 to TRBJ2-7; 10 bases map to TRBD2. Germline CDR1 and CDR2: SGHAT and FQNNGV. The CDR3 has 15 residues. The V gene end was trimmed by 5 bases and the J gene end by 2 bases; junction bases not matched to a gene: 6. Full variable domain (outside the CDR3, taken from reference TRBV11-2 and TRBJ2-7): EAGVAQSPRYKIIEKRQSVAFWCNPISGHATLYWYQQILGQGPKLLIQFQNNGVVDDSQLPKDRFSAERLKGVDSTLKIQPAKLEDSAVYLCASSETSGPPYEQYFGPGTRLTVT.

J is TRBJ1-4 and V is TRBV6-1; 8 nucleotides agree with TRBD1. V trimming: 5 bases; J trimming: 6 bases; junction bases outside the gene matches: 5. The CDR3 contains 14 residues. In germline, CDR1 is MNHNS, CDR2 SASEGT. CDR3 nucleotides: TGTGCCAGCAGTTTTTTGGACAGGGATGAAAAACTGTTTTTT. Translating it yields CASSFLDRDEKLFF.

Remarks on this clone: A much larger clone lies a single base off, so this may be a read error. The V call is TRBV6-4, the J call TRBJ2-1, with 10 bases identical to TRBD2. CDR3 length: 15 residues. Germline V gives CDR1 MRHNA, CDR2 SNTAGT. V lost 2 bases to trimming and J lost 3 bases; unmatched junction nucleotides: 1. DNA for the CDR3: TGTGCCAGCAGTGACGGGACTAGCGACTACAATGAGCAGTTCTTC. Residues: CASSDGTSDYNEQFF.

The chain employs TRBV2 and TRBJ1-2, with D perhaps TRBD1 (5 bases). Trimming stripped 1 base from V and 3 bases from J, with 12 bases between. This CDR3 has 15 amino acids. CDR1 SNHLY and CDR2 FYNNEI come from the germline V gene. The CDR3 DNA follows: TGTGCCAGCAGTGAAGGGACACCGGAGTACTATGGCTACACCTTC. It yields the protein CASSEGTPEYYGYTF.

The chain couples TRBV27 to TRBJ2-4; TRBD1 matches 10 bases. The CDR3 extends over 17 amino acids. The junction had 12 bases not matched to a gene; V was cut back by 6 bases and J by 4 bases. The germline CDR1 and CDR2 sequences are MNHEY and SMNVEV (reference sequence). CDR3 DNA: TGTGCCAGCAGAAAGCGTGACTTGGGACAGGGGAAAAACATTCAGTACTTC. The encoded protein is CASRKRDLGQGKNIQYF.

V is TRBV6-5 and J is TRBJ1-3, with TRBD1 matching 8 bases. Trimming cost V 6 bases and J 2 bases; bases outside gene matches: 6. This CDR3 comprises 15 residues. Germline V CDR1 and CDR2: MNHEY, SVGAGI. The CDR3 reads CASSRTGIAGNTIYF. The CDR3 DNA sequence: TGTGCCAGCAGCCGGACAGGGATAGCTGGAAACACCATATATTTT.